The 2 T cell receptor beta chains listed next were all sequenced from one sample in a study of spatial heterogeneity in lung cancer. Time point here: sample taken at primary tumor resection. Whole RNA from tumor, nontumor lung or frozen PBMC was sequenced unsorted. TCRdb re-called the 5' RACE reads with MiXCR, one entry per CDR3 protein. The sample has under 100,000 distinct CDR3 sequences, about 9.4% seen once. The sample in question was PBMCs, obtained at surgery. All receptors come from a male donor with early-stage non-small cell lung cancer.

The chain uses TRBV10-3 and TRBJ2-5; D is unresolved. CDR1 is ENHRY and CDR2 is SYGVKD in the germline V gene. CDR3 length: 11 amino acids. The V gene lost 2 bases and the J gene lost 7 bases, with 5 bases spanning the gap. CDR3 region: CAISEDATQYF. In DNA, the CDR3 is TGTGCCATCAGTGAGGACGCGACCCAGTACTTC.

The sample holds many counts of this clonotype. Here the CDR3 DNA reads TGTGCCAGCAGCTTAGGACTAGCGGGGGGCGATACGCAGTATTTT. Its protein product is CASSLGLAGGDTQYF. J is TRBJ2-3 and V is TRBV7-2; 13 bases fit TRBD2. The germline CDR1 and CDR2 sequences are SGHTA and FQGNSA. Losses at the gene ends were 1 base for V and 6 bases for J; bases not matched to a gene: 1. The CDR3 has 15 amino acids.